This T cell receptor (beta chain) comes out of a study of T-cell reconstitution after alpha-beta-depleted transplantation in children. During its preparation, the TCRbeta library received unique molecular identifiers. TCRdb fed the PCR reads into MiXCR, producing one record per CDR3 protein. The table has 750,000 to 950,000 distinct CDR3 sequences, less than 20% seen once. This clonotype was seen a few times. Antigen specificity is unknown. General observations from the study: Several patients had high TCRbeta diversity at day 60; it came from surviving recipient T cells and thymic progenitors. Reportedly, roughly two months post-transplant, alpha-beta T cells arose from several hundred expanded graft clones. When one year had passed after transplant, most T-cell counts and diversity came from newly produced T cells.

This CDR3 contains 11 residues. Germline CDR1 MNHEY, CDR2 SVGAGI. Trimming pared 6 bases from V and 6 bases from J, leaving 9 bases between. The receptor was isolated from a male patient between 10 and 17 years old who had a stem cell transplant for acute lymphoblastic leukemia, so the T cells may come from the graft donor. The sample here was PBMCs, mostly from graft donor cells, taken 360 days after TCRalphabeta/CD19-depleted stem cell transplant. This chain joins TRBV6-5 and TRBJ2-7; D is undetermined. In nucleotides, the CDR3 is TGTGCCAGCAGAGTTTTCGGCGAGCAGTACTTC. It is translated as CASRVFGEQYF.